These 15 T cell receptor beta chains share one sample of origin, sequenced in a study of blood T cell repertoires in COVID-19. The table came from immunoSEQ multiplex PCR; TCRdb's copy has only in-frame clones and leaves some out. In the table there are more than 250,000 clones, more than 90% of which are singletons. Sequences were obtained from PBMCs or T cells enriched from blood (not recorded which). The receptors stem from a woman between 25 and 40 years old who had recovered from COVID-19.

The count of this clone is one. The genes are TRBV3-1 (or the pseudogene TRBV3-2) and TRBJ2-3; 9 bases fit TRBD1. The CDR3 is 14 amino acids. The V gene end was trimmed by 4 bases and the J gene end by 4 bases; junction bases not matched to a gene: 3. CDR1 and CDR2 from the germline V gene are LGHDT and YNNKEL (reference sequence). The CDR3 DNA is TGTGCCAGCAGCCTACGGACAGGGGCAGATACGCAGTATTTT. Protein sequence: CASSLRTGADTQYF.

This chain's CDR3 is CASSEWGRETQYF. CDR3 sequence (DNA): TGTGCCAGCAGTGAATGGGGGAGGGAGACCCAGTACTTC. The chain recombines TRBV25-1 with TRBJ2-5; tentatively, D is TRBD2 (6 bases). In germline, CDR1 is MGHDK, CDR2 SYGVNS. The CDR3 extends over 13 amino acids. V was trimmed by 1 base and J by 5 bases, leaving 8 bases between them.

This rearrangement joins TRBV4-3 to TRBJ2-3; D is unresolved. Germline V gene data show CDR1 as LGHNA and CDR2 as YSLEER. V was trimmed by 0 bases and J by 0 bases, leaving 13 bases between them. The length of the CDR3 is 17 residues. The CDR3 here is CASSQERPRTSTDTQYF. CDR3 nucleotides: TGCGCCAGCAGCCAAGAGCGCCCACGCACTAGCACAGATACGCAGTATTTT.

The chain joins TRBV21-1 to TRBJ2-5; the listed D gene, TRBD1, was not tested against the DNA. TRBV21-1 is flagged as a pseudogene. This CDR3 spans 16 amino acids. The CDR3 DNA reads as TGTGCCAGCAGCGCGTGCCGGACAGGGCTAGAAGAGACCCAGTACTTC. Translating it yields CASSACRTGLEETQYF.

Only one count was recorded for this clone. The chain links TRBV11-3 to TRBJ2-3; 7 nucleotides line up with TRBD1. The CDR3 spans 14 residues. V shed 5 bases, J shed 0 bases, and the junction held 2 bases outside the gene matches. CDR1 is SGHNT, CDR2 YENEEA, per germline. CDR3 DNA sequence: TGTGCCAGCAGCCACAGGGGAAGCACAGATACGCAGTATTTT. It yields the protein CASSHRGSTDTQYF.

The chain combines TRBV3-1 (or the pseudogene TRBV3-2) with TRBJ1-1; D is possibly TRBD1 (5 bases). Trimming removed 6 bases at V and 1 base at J, with 9 bases between. Germline lookup yields CDR1 LGHDT and CDR2 YNNKEL (reference sequence). The CDR3 length is 13 residues. This CDR3 is CASSLQENTEAFF. The CDR3 DNA reads TGTGCCAGCAGTCTACAGGAGAACACTGAAGCTTTCTTT.

This clone has more than one count but fewer than ten. Here the CDR3 DNA reads TGTGCCAGCAAAATGGGAGGGGGAGGCACTGAAGCTTTCTTT. Amino acid sequence: CASKMGGGGTEAFF. The chain joins TRBV2 to TRBJ1-1; tentatively, D is TRBD1 (6 bases). V lost 7 bases to trimming and J lost 4 bases, with 16 bases between them. CDR1 SNHLY and CDR2 FYNNEI come from the germline V gene. The CDR3 runs to 14 residues.

The CDR3, as DNA: TGTGCCAGCAGCAGATTACGGGGTCAGCCCCAGCATTTT. Amino acid sequence: CASSRLRGQPQHF. The V gene is TRBV27, the J gene TRBJ1-5; D not resolved. Between the trimmed V and J ends, which lost 6 bases and 6 bases, there was a span of 12 bases. The CDR3 is 13 residues long. Germline V lookup: CDR1 MNHEY, CDR2 SMNVEV (reference sequence).

The chain uses TRBV5-8 and TRBJ1-1; tentative D call: TRBD1 (5 bases). The CDR3 has 13 residues. The germline CDR1 and CDR2 sequences are SGHTS and YDEGEE. V gave up 2 bases and J gave up 7 bases, with 12 bases separating them. DNA of the CDR3: TGTGCCAGCAGCTTCCGGGCCCAGGGTGAAGCTTTCTTT. Translating gives CASSFRAQGEAFF.

This clone showed up just once. This rearrangement joins TRBV4-1 to TRBJ2-7, with 11 bases aligning to TRBD2. CDR1 and CDR2 from the germline V gene are MGHRA and YSYEKL. The CDR3 runs 14 residues. Losses at the gene ends were 5 bases for V and 4 bases for J; bases not matched to a gene: 4. This CDR3 is CASSGTSGSYEQYF. CDR3 DNA: TGCGCCAGCAGCGGGACTAGCGGTTCGTACGAGCAGTACTTC.

The genes are TRBV2 and TRBJ2-5, with a tentative D call TRBD1 (5 bases). CDR3 length: 13 amino acids. In germline, CDR1 is SNHLY, CDR2 FYNNEI. Trimming stripped 6 bases from V and 3 bases from J, with 11 bases between. This CDR3 reads CASRTTGEETQYF. The CDR3, as DNA: TGTGCCAGCAGGACCACAGGAGAAGAGACCCAGTACTTC.

CDR3 DNA sequence: TGTGCCAGCAGCCTGCACACCACTAGCGGGTACTACAATGAGCAGTTCTTC. This gives the protein CASSLHTTSGYYNEQFF. The rearrangement links TRBV7-8 to TRBJ2-1, with TRBD2 identical over 9 bases. The germline V gene has CDR1 SGHVS and CDR2 FQNEAQ. J was trimmed by 3 bases and V by 5 bases; bases with no gene match: 11. This CDR3 comprises 17 residues.

The V gene is TRBV11-2, the J gene TRBJ1-1; the match to TRBD1 covers 7 bases. The germline V gene encodes CDR1 SGHAT and CDR2 FQNNGV. The CDR3 covers 14 residues. The J segment lost 4 bases and the V segment lost 0 bases, leaving 2 bases of the junction unmatched. The CDR3 is CASSLERGLTEAFF. The DNA for the CDR3 is TGTGCCAGCAGCTTAGAGAGGGGGCTCACTGAAGCTTTCTTT.

This chain links TRBV5-1 with TRBJ1-5, with D uncertain. CDR1 and CDR2 from the germline V gene are SGHRS and YFSETQ. The CDR3 length is 14 residues. V was shortened by 0 bases and J by 5 bases, with 9 bases between the two germline ends. The chain's CDR3 is CASSLGYGDQPQHF. The CDR3 region has the DNA TGCGCCAGCAGCTTGGGGTACGGTGATCAGCCCCAGCATTTT.

The V call is TRBV6-6, the J call TRBJ1-2, with TRBD1 matching 9 bases. V shed 0 bases, J shed 8 bases, and the junction held 7 bases outside the gene matches. Germline CDR1 is MNHNY and CDR2 is SVGAGI (reference sequence). CDR3 size: 15 residues. CDR3 sequence reads: CASSYSIDRGSGYTF. Written as DNA, the CDR3 is TGTGCCAGCAGTTACTCGATCGACAGGGGGAGCGGCTACACCTTC.